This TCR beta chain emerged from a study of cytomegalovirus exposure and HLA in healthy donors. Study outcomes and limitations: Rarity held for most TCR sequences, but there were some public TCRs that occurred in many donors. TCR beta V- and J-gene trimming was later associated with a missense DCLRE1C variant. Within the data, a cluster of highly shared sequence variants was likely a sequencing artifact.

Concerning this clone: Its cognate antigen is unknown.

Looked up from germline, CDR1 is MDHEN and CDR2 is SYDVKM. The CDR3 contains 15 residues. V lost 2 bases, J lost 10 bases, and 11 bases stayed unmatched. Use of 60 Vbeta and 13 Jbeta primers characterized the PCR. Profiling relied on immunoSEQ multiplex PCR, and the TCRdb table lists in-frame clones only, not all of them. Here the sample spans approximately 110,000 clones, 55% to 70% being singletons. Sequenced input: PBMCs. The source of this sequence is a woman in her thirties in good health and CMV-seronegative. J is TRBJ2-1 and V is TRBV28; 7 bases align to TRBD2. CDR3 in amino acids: CASSLEGGPGMEQFF. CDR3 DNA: TGTGCCAGCAGTTTAGAGGGAGGGCCCGGTATGGAGCAGTTCTTC. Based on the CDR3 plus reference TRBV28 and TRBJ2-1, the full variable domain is DVKVTQSSRYLVKRTGEKVFLECVQDMDHENMFWYRQDPGLGLRLIYFSYDVKMKEKGDIPEGYSVSREKKERFSLILESASTNQTSMYLCASSLEGGPGMEQFFGPGTRLTVL.